This passage covers 31 T cell receptor beta chains from one sample sequenced in a study of T cell clones after liver transplantation. The data were produced by immunoSEQ multiplex PCR, yet TCRdb's version contains in-frame clones alone and is incomplete. The table lists about 70,000 clones, 75% to 85% of them singletons. The sample in question was CD4+ T cells from blood, obtained 12 months after liver transplant. The receptors originated from a human patient who received a liver transplant. Some T cells may have come from the graft donor.

This clone was seen only once. The chain is built from TRBV7-9 and TRBJ2-2; TRBD2 matches 13 bases. Germline V gene lookup returns CDR1 SEHNR and CDR2 FQNEAQ (reference sequence). The CDR3 extends over 17 amino acids. V lost 5 bases to trimming and J lost 2 bases; unmatched junction nucleotides: 5. DNA of the CDR3: TGTGCCAGCAGCCGACTAGCGGGAGGACCTAACACCGGGGAGCTGTTTTTT. Protein product: CASSRLAGGPNTGELFF.

The rearrangement uses TRBV7-9 and TRBJ2-5; TRBD2 agrees at 12 bases. V shed 2 bases, J shed 3 bases, and the junction held 1 base outside the gene matches. The length of the CDR3 is 15 residues. Germline-derived CDR1 and CDR2 are SEHNR and FQNEAQ (reference sequence). The CDR3 coding sequence is TGTGCCAGCAGCTTACTAGCGGGAGGGAAAGAGACCCAGTACTTC. Translation gives CASSLLAGGKETQYF. The full variable domain, completed using reference TRBV7-9 and TRBJ2-5, is DTGVSQNPRHKITKRGQNVTFRCDPISEHNRLYWYRQTLGQGPEFLTYFQNEAQLEKSRLLSDRFSAERPKGSFSTLEIQRTEQGDSAMYLCASSLLAGGKETQYFGPGTRLLVL.

This clone showed up just a few times. V usage is TRBV2 and J usage is TRBJ1-2; 8 positions agree with TRBD1. This CDR3 has 13 amino acids. Germline V gene data show CDR1 as SNHLY and CDR2 as FYNNEI. Trimming took 7 bases from V and 7 from J; bases not matched to a gene: 8. For the CDR3, the DNA is TGTGCCAGCAACCGACAGGGGCTGAGTGGCTACACCTTC. This codes for CASNRQGLSGYTF.

In its sample, this clone was seen once. CDR3: CASSLVQQATGYTF. The DNA for the CDR3 is TGCGCCAGCAGCTTGGTTCAACAAGCGACTGGCTACACCTTC. The J gene is TRBJ1-2, the V gene TRBV5-1; D is unresolved. Trimming removed 0 bases from V and 7 bases from J, with 13 bases in between. CDR1 and CDR2 (germline): SGHRS, YFSETQ. This CDR3 region has 14 residues.

The V and J genes are TRBV5-4 and TRBJ2-7; D remains ambiguous. In germline, CDR1 is SGHNT, CDR2 YYREEE (reference sequence). Trimming pared 4 bases from V and 6 bases from J, leaving 14 bases between. There are 13 residues in the CDR3. The CDR3: CASSICEYCEQYF. The CDR3 DNA sequence: TGTGCCAGCAGCATTTGTGAGTATTGCGAGCAGTACTTC.

The chain uses TRBV2 and TRBJ2-7; no clear D. Germline V lookup: CDR1 SNHLY, CDR2 FYNNEI. V was cut by 3 bases and J by 8 bases, with 11 bases left in between. The CDR3 is made up of 12 amino acids. In nucleotides, the CDR3 is TGTGCCAGCAGTGAGACGGATTATAAGCAGTACTTC. Translation gives CASSETDYKQYF. The variable domain in full, with the rest retrieved from reference TRBV2 and TRBJ2-7, is EPEVTQTPSHQVTQMGQEVILRCVPISNHLYFYWYRQILGQKVEFLVSFYNNEISEKSEIFDDQFSVERPDGSNFTLKIRSTKLEDSAMYFCASSETDYKQYFGPGTRLTVT.

Here the CDR3 reads CASRGGRNTGELFF. The CDR3 DNA reads TGTGCCAGCAGAGGAGGGCGGAACACCGGGGAGCTGTTTTTT. The chain joins TRBV2 to TRBJ2-2; maybe TRBD2 (6 bases). The CDR3 totals 14 residues. V lost 6 bases and J 1 base, leaving 9 bases between the germline ends. Per germline, CDR1 SNHLY and CDR2 FYNNEI.

The rearrangement uses TRBV5-4 and TRBJ2-7; D uncertain. This CDR3 spans 13 amino acids. Trimming left V 1 base short and J 6 bases short, with 11 bases between. Germline CDR1 reads SGHNT; CDR2 reads YYREEE (reference sequence). The CDR3 region has the DNA TGTGCCAGCAGCTTGTATGCGGTCGGCGAGCAGTACTTC. Translation gives CASSLYAVGEQYF.

This chain connects TRBV20-1 to TRBJ2-7; D unresolved. This CDR3 is built from 11 residues. CDR1 and CDR2 from the germline V gene are DFQATT and SNEGSKA (reference sequence). V lost 5 bases to trimming and J lost 5 bases, with 10 bases between them. The CDR3 reads CSAPRLNEQYF. The DNA of the CDR3 is TGCAGTGCTCCCCGACTCAACGAGCAGTACTTC.

The sample holds one count of this clone. The chain couples TRBV5-1 to TRBJ2-3, with unresolved D. The V gene's germline CDR1 is SGHRS and CDR2 YFSETQ. V gave up 3 bases and J gave up 2 bases, with 13 bases separating them. This CDR3 spans 15 amino acids. The CDR3 reads CASSYSPDPTDTQYF. CDR3 nucleotides: TGCGCCAGCAGCTACTCACCGGACCCCACAGATACGCAGTATTTT.

The CDR3 loop reads CASSPQTGGSSYEQYF. The CDR3 coding sequence is TGTGCCAGCTCACCCCAGACAGGGGGAAGCTCCTACGAGCAGTACTTC. The chain recombines TRBV18 with TRBJ2-7; TRBD1 agrees at 9 bases. The CDR3 has 16 amino acids. Germline CDR1 reads KGHSH; CDR2 reads LQKENI. V dropped 3 bases and J dropped 0; count of bases not matched to a gene: 6.

CDR3 in DNA: TGTGCCAGCATCCCTGCCGGGACTAGCGGCTACAATGAGCAGTTCTTC. Its protein is CASIPAGTSGYNEQFF. The rearrangement joins TRBV28 to TRBJ2-1; 11 bases line up with TRBD2. The germline gives CDR1 MDHEN, CDR2 SYDVKM. The trim removed 7 bases at V and 3 bases at J, leaving 8 bases unmatched. The CDR3 spans 16 residues.

The rearrangement uses TRBV28 and TRBJ1-5; no firm D call. Germline V gene data show CDR1 as MDHEN and CDR2 as SYDVKM. V was clipped by 2 bases and J by 3 bases, with 8 bases between them. The CDR3 is 14 amino acids. CDR3 DNA: TGTGCCAGCAGTTTAGGGCTGATCAATCAGCCCCAGCATTTT. Residues: CASSLGLINQPQHF.

V and J are TRBV18 and TRBJ1-2; 8 nucleotides align to TRBD1. The CDR3 loop spans 16 amino acids. V trimming: 3 bases; J trimming: 5 bases; junction bases outside the gene matches: 11. The germline V gene has CDR1 KGHSH and CDR2 LQKENI. The CDR3 protein is CASSPQFGQGAYGYTF. CDR3 nucleotide sequence: TGTGCCAGCTCACCCCAATTTGGCCAGGGGGCATATGGCTACACCTTC. Supplemented by reference TRBV18 and TRBJ1-2, the full variable domain reads NAGVMQNPRHLVRRRGQEARLRCSPMKGHSHVYWYRQLPEEGLKFMVYLQKENIIDESGMPKERFSAEFPKEGPSILRIQQVVRGDSAAYFCASSPQFGQGAYGYTFGSGTRLTVV.

V usage is TRBV5-4 and J usage is TRBJ1-1; unclear D gene. Per germline, CDR1 SGHNT and CDR2 YYREEE (reference sequence). V shed 3 bases and J shed 1 base, with 4 bases lying between them. This CDR3 is 12 amino acids long. CDR3 in DNA: TGTGCCAGCAGCTCCCAGAACACTGAAGCTTTCTTT. Protein sequence: CASSSQNTEAFF.

The gene calls are TRBV18 and TRBJ1-2; D call uncertain. The CDR3 is 12 residues long. The germline V gene has CDR1 KGHSH and CDR2 LQKENI. Trimming pared 8 bases from V and 4 bases from J, leaving 11 bases between. The CDR3: CASTRDTYGYTF. DNA for the CDR3: TGTGCCAGCACACGGGATACCTATGGCTACACCTTC.

As concerns this clone: The germline gene is not matched at one end of the junction; a read error may be the cause. The chain employs TRBV30 and TRBJ2-7; D is perhaps TRBD1 (6 bases). The V gene's germline CDR1 is GTSNPN and CDR2 SVGIG (reference sequence). The CDR3 length is 11 residues. Here the CDR3 DNA reads TGTGCCTGGAGGGGGACAAAAGGGATTGTCTTT. Protein: CAWRGTKGIVF.

This clone was seen more than once but under ten times. The J gene is TRBJ1-5, the V gene TRBV9; D remains ambiguous. Between the trimmed V and J ends, which lost 0 bases and 7 bases, there was a span of 8 bases. The CDR3 is 13 amino acids. Germline CDR1 reads SGDLS; CDR2 reads YYNGEE. The CDR3 protein is CASSVGGLQPQHF. CDR3 sequence (DNA): TGTGCCAGCAGCGTAGGGGGATTGCAGCCCCAGCATTTT.

This clone appeared once. The CDR3 reads CASSLQRTDTQYF. DNA for the CDR3: TGTGCCAGCAGCTTGCAACGCACAGATACGCAGTATTTT. V and J are TRBV13 and TRBJ2-3, with unresolved D. With 3 bases removed from V and 1 base from J, the gap between germline ends came to 5 bases. Germline CDR1 reads PRHDT; CDR2 reads FYEKMQ (reference sequence). The CDR3 is 13 amino acids.

The chain employs TRBV2 and TRBJ2-7; D is uncertain. This CDR3 has 13 residues. V shed 2 bases and J shed 2 bases, with 7 bases lying between them. Germline CDR1 and CDR2: SNHLY and FYNNEI. CDR3 DNA: TGTGCCAGCAGTGAAACAGTTACCTACGAGCAGTACTTC. Its translation is CASSETVTYEQYF.

The chain employs TRBV19 and TRBJ2-7, with 7 bases aligning to TRBD1. J was trimmed by 0 bases and V by 1 base; bases with no gene match: 6. There are 16 residues in the CDR3. CDR1 and CDR2 from the germline V gene are LNHDA and SQIVND (reference sequence). CDR3 coding DNA: TGTGCCAGTAGTATAGGGGGGACAGTGAGCTCCTACGAGCAGTACTTC. Its protein is CASSIGGTVSSYEQYF.

This sequence joins TRBV11-3 and TRBJ2-2; 8 bases map to TRBD2. Germline V gene sequence: CDR1 SGHNT, CDR2 YENEEA. The CDR3 totals 16 residues. Trimming removed 3 bases from V and 6 bases from J; junction bases left unmatched: 9. The CDR3 coding sequence is TGTGCCAGCAGCTTTCAGCCAGCGGGAGTCCCCGGGGAGCTGTTTTTT. Residues: CASSFQPAGVPGELFF.

This clone was detected only a few times. This chain links TRBV6-1 with TRBJ2-2; 10 bases are shared with TRBD1. Trimming took 5 bases from V and 4 from J; bases not matched to a gene: 4. The germline V gene has CDR1 MNHNS and CDR2 SASEGT. The CDR3 extends over 15 amino acids. The CDR3 here is CASSKRTGGTGELFF. The CDR3, as DNA: TGTGCCAGCAGTAAACGGACAGGGGGCACCGGGGAGCTGTTTTTT.

The chain carries TRBV19 and TRBJ1-5, with D perhaps TRBD1 (5 bases). From germline, CDR1 is LNHDA and CDR2 SQIVND (reference sequence). The CDR3 extends over 15 amino acids. V lost 4 bases to trimming and J lost 0 bases, with 10 bases between them. In DNA form, the CDR3 reads TGTGCCAGTAGTAGGGGACCGGTTAGCAATCAGCCCCAGCATTTT. Translated: CASSRGPVSNQPQHF.

The chain joins TRBV9 to TRBJ1-4; TRBD1 agrees at 9 bases. The junction had 7 bases not matched to a gene; V was cut back by 4 bases and J by 0 bases. The CDR3 is made up of 17 amino acids. CDR1 SGDLS and CDR2 YYNGEE come from the germline V gene. The CDR3 DNA follows: TGTGCCAGCAGCCCACGACAGGGGGGCGCAACTAATGAAAAACTGTTTTTT. Its translation is CASSPRQGGATNEKLFF.

This clone was recorded only once. This chain uses TRBV5-6 with TRBJ2-3; D gene uncertain. CDR1 is SGHDT, CDR2 YYEEEE, per germline. With 2 bases removed from V and 8 bases from J, the gap between germline ends came to 12 bases. This CDR3 comprises 13 residues. DNA for the CDR3: TGTGCCAGCAGCTTAAGATCGGTCGTTACGCAGTATTTT. Its translation is CASSLRSVVTQYF. Together with reference TRBV5-6 and TRBJ2-3, the CDR3 gives the full variable domain: DAGVTQSPTHLIKTRGQQVTLRCSPKSGHDTVSWYQQALGQGPQFIFQYYEEEERQRGNFPDRFSGHQFPNYSSELNVNALLLGDSALYLCASSLRSVVTQYFGPGTRLTVL.

V and J are TRBV27 and TRBJ2-3; the D is unclear. Germline V gene data show CDR1 as MNHEY and CDR2 as SMNVEV (reference sequence). V was trimmed by 6 bases and J by 0 bases, leaving 13 bases between them. The CDR3 spans 15 residues. This CDR3 is CASSRLTPSTDTQYF. CDR3 nucleotides: TGTGCCAGCAGCCGACTGACTCCAAGCACAGATACGCAGTATTTT.

The rearrangement joins TRBV18 to TRBJ1-2, with D tentatively TRBD1 (5 bases). This CDR3 contains 13 residues. CDR1 and CDR2 from the germline V gene are KGHSH and LQKENI. The germline V and J ends were trimmed by 3 bases and 6 bases, with 11 bases remaining between them. The CDR3: CASSPSFRDGYTF. CDR3 DNA sequence: TGTGCCAGCTCACCTTCATTCAGGGATGGCTACACCTTC. The variable domain in full, with the rest retrieved from reference TRBV18 and TRBJ1-2, is NAGVMQNPRHLVRRRGQEARLRCSPMKGHSHVYWYRQLPEEGLKFMVYLQKENIIDESGMPKERFSAEFPKEGPSILRIQQVVRGDSAAYFCASSPSFRDGYTFGSGTRLTVV.

The rearrangement joins TRBV10-2 to TRBJ2-7; 10 bases align to TRBD1. With V trimmed by 3 bases and J by 3 bases, 8 bases remained unmatched. The length of the CDR3 is 16 residues. Germline V CDR1 and CDR2: WSHSY, SAAADI. CDR3 amino acids: CASSEPDRGLLYEQYF. Written as DNA, the CDR3 is TGCGCCAGCAGTGAACCTGACAGGGGGCTTCTCTACGAGCAGTACTTC.

The V gene is TRBV6-5, the J gene TRBJ2-1, with TRBD2 as a possible D gene (6 bases). This CDR3 comprises 15 residues. The ends were cut back, 10 bases at V and 3 bases at J, with 19 bases in the middle. The germline V gene encodes CDR1 MNHEY and CDR2 SVGAGI. DNA for the CDR3: TGTGCCACCACGAGGTTGGGTAGCGGCTACAATGAGCAGTTCTTC. It encodes CATTRLGSGYNEQFF.

This sequence joins TRBV7-9 and TRBJ2-2, with D tentatively TRBD1 or TRBD2 (5 bases each). The CDR3 has 12 residues. Germline-derived CDR1 and CDR2 are SEHNR and FQNEAQ (reference sequence). Trimming cost V 11 bases and J 6 bases, with 13 bases left between them. CDR3 protein: CAAPRGAGELFF. The CDR3 nucleotides read TGTGCCGCCCCCCGAGGGGCCGGGGAGCTGTTTTTT.